These 8 T cell receptor beta chains came from one sample sequenced in a study of cytomegalovirus exposure and HLA in healthy donors. This PCR relied on a set of 60 Vbeta primers and 13 Jbeta primers. Only in-frame clones appear in the TCRdb table, and some are missing; sequencing was by immunoSEQ multiplex PCR. Here the sample spans fewer than 200,000 clones, over 60% being singletons. Sequences were obtained from PBMCs. The receptors come from a woman aged 25 to 39 in good health and CMV-seronegative.

This chain links TRBV6-5 with TRBJ2-1, with a tentative D call TRBD2 (7 bases). CDR1 and CDR2 (germline): MNHEY, SVGAGI. V lost 2 bases to trimming and J lost 8 bases, with 13 bases between them. This CDR3 has 14 residues. The CDR3 spells CASSYGGAIYEQFF. The CDR3 nucleotides are TGTGCCAGCAGTTACGGGGGGGCGATCTATGAGCAGTTCTTC.

CDR3 region: CASSVGTNDGYTF. For the CDR3, the DNA is TGTGCCAGTAGTGTTGGGACAAACGACGGCTACACCTTC. The rearrangement uses TRBV19 and TRBJ1-2; TRBD1 is a possible D gene (6 bases). The CDR3 is 13 residues long. In germline, CDR1 is LNHDA, CDR2 SQIVND (reference sequence). Deletions cut 5 bases from V and 8 bases from J, with 15 bases between.

V and J are TRBV5-1 and TRBJ1-1; possibly TRBD1 for D (6 bases). Germline V gene data show CDR1 as SGHRS and CDR2 as YFSETQ. The CDR3 totals 14 residues. V lost 2 bases and J lost 3, with 11 bases in between. CDR3 region: CASSLSGTHTEAFF. CDR3 nucleotides: TGCGCCAGCAGCTTATCCGGGACACACACTGAAGCTTTCTTT.

This clone has more than one count but fewer than ten. The chain joins TRBV7-2 to TRBJ2-7; possible D gene TRBD2, 5 bases. This CDR3 region has 13 residues. CDR1 and CDR2 (germline): SGHTA, FQGNSA. Trimming cost V 5 bases and J 6 bases, with 14 bases left between them. CDR3 nucleotides: TGTGCCAGCAGCCGCCCGGGATCGGGCGAGCAGTACTTC. Translation: CASSRPGSGEQYF.

This chain links TRBV7-2 with TRBJ1-2; D gene unclear. This CDR3 contains 13 residues. CDR1 and CDR2 from the germline V gene are SGHTA and FQGNSA. With 5 bases removed from V and 4 bases from J, the gap between germline ends came to 11 bases. The chain's CDR3 is CASSQEDVYGYTF. CDR3 nucleotide sequence: TGTGCCAGCAGCCAGGAGGATGTCTATGGCTACACCTTC. Using reference TRBV7-2 and TRBJ1-2 for the parts outside the CDR3, the full variable domain is GAGVSQSPSNKVTEKGKDVELRCDPISGHTALYWYRQSLGQGLEFLIYFQGNSAPDKSGLPSDRFSAERTGGSVSTLTIQRTQQEDSAVYLCASSQEDVYGYTFGSGTRLTVV.

This chain connects TRBV4-1 to TRBJ2-7, with 14 nucleotides matching TRBD2. CDR3 length equals 18 residues. J lost 2 bases, V lost 4 bases, and 10 bases had no gene match. Germline assignment: CDR1 MGHRA and CDR2 YSYEKL. CDR3 nucleotide sequence: TGCGCCAGCAGCCTTATGACTAGCGGGAGGGCCAAGGCCTACGAGCAGTACTTC. Protein product: CASSLMTSGRAKAYEQYF.

CDR3: CASSTPRVQNTGELFF. CDR3 sequence (DNA): TGCGCCAGCAGCACCCCCAGGGTCCAGAACACCGGGGAGCTGTTTTTT. This sequence joins TRBV5-1 and TRBJ2-2; D perhaps matches TRBD1 (5 bases). Germline V lookup: CDR1 SGHRS, CDR2 YFSETQ. With 4 bases removed from V and 1 base from J, the gap between germline ends came to 14 bases. The CDR3 spans 16 residues.

V is TRBV4-2 and J is TRBJ2-3; maybe TRBD2 (5 bases). The CDR3 runs to 16 residues. Germline values: CDR1 LGHNA, CDR2 YNFKEQ. Trimming removed 0 bases at V and 2 bases at J, with 12 bases between. CDR3 DNA: TGTGCCAGCAGCCAAGAGGGCGGGCGGCCCACAGATACGCAGTATTTT. It encodes CASSQEGGRPTDTQYF.